Listed below are T cell receptor beta chains from one sample, sequenced in a study of T-cell memory formation after mild COVID-19. TCRdb re-analysed the 5' RACE reads in MiXCR, keeping a single row per CDR3 protein. The table has 350,000 to 550,000 distinct CDR3 sequences, approximately 19% seen once; the top ten hold roughly 21%. The sequenced sample consisted of PBMCs or a T cell subset sorted from them (not recorded which). These receptors all stem from a young man who had mild COVID-19 (a few samples of this study predate the infection). Cell type and time point are not known. CDR3s include the opening cysteine and the closing phenylalanine or tryptophan. The order of the fields is V gene, clone size, J gene, D gene, CDR3 DNA, CDR3 protein. D genes are given only for firm matches. Size tells how often a clone was seen (once, few, many) or the class of an expanded clone, and some rows leave it out.

TRBV6-5	few	TRBJ2-2	NA	TGTGCCAGCACCCAAGTGGGGGGCCGAACCGGGGAGCTGTTTTTT	CASTQVGGRTGELFF
TRBV5-1	NA	TRBJ2-6	TRBD2	TGCGCCAGCTCTCCGGCGGGGGGGACCTCTGGGGCCAACGTCCTGACTTTC	CASSPAGGTSGANVLTF
TRBV7-9	NA	TRBJ2-5	NA	TGTGCCAGCACCCCCGGAGGACCTCGCGAGACCCAGTACTTC	CASTPGGPRETQYF
TRBV6-6	NA	TRBJ2-2	NA	TGTGCCAGCAGTTACGCCGGGGAGCTGTTTTTT	CASSYAGELFF
TRBV6-5	NA	TRBJ1-2	NA	TGTGCCAGCAGTTACTATGACAGCAGCCCCTATGGCTACACCTTC	CASSYYDSSPYGYTF
TRBV6-2/TRBV6-3	NA	TRBJ1-5	TRBD1	TGTGCCAGCAGTCCCGGGACAGGGTGGGATCAGCCCCAGCATTTT	CASSPGTGWDQPQHF
TRBV20-1	NA	TRBJ2-1	NA	TGCAGTGCTAGACGTATGCTGGGCTACAATGAGCAGTTCTTC	CSARRMLGYNEQFF
TRBV10-2	NA	TRBJ1-2	NA	TGCGCCAGCAGTGAGTCCCCAGAGCGGGCATTCTATGGCTACACCTTC	CASSESPERAFYGYTF
TRBV6-2/TRBV6-3	NA	TRBJ1-1	NA	TGTGCCAGCACTTCCGGAGGGTTGGCGACTGAAGCTTTCTTT	CASTSGGLATEAFF
TRBV11-2	NA	TRBJ2-2	NA	TGTGCCAGCAGCCATACAGGGTCCCAGAACACCGGGGAGCTGTTTTTT	CASSHTGSQNTGELFF
TRBV6-6	few	TRBJ1-2	TRBD1	TGTGCCAGCAGTTCCTGGACAGGGCGACCGGGCTACACCTTC	CASSSWTGRPGYTF
TRBV7-2	few	TRBJ2-3	TRBD1	TGTGCCAGCAGCTTGGGACCGGGACAGGGGGCGGTTAGAGATACGCAGTATTTT	CASSLGPGQGAVRDTQYF
TRBV7-6	NA	TRBJ2-5	TRBD2	TGTGCCAGCAGGTTACCGGGGGGAGGGGAGACCCAGTACTTC	CASRLPGGGETQYF
TRBV4-3	NA	TRBJ1-2	NA	TGCGCCAGCAGCCAAGATTTGGGGGTTAACTATGGCTACACCTTC	CASSQDLGVNYGYTF
TRBV28	NA	TRBJ1-5	NA	TGTGCCAGCAGTTTCGCAGGGGTCAATCAGCCCCAGCATTTT	CASSFAGVNQPQHF
TRBV11-2	few	TRBJ1-1	NA	TGTGCCAGCGGGGGTAACAGGGTGAACACTGAAGCTTTCTTT	CASGGNRVNTEAFF
TRBV14	NA	TRBJ2-2	NA	TGTGCCAGCAGCCAAGAGTTCAGGAACACCGGGGAGCTGTTTTTT	CASSQEFRNTGELFF
TRBV29-1	once	TRBJ1-2	TRBD1	TGCAGCGTTCCCGACAGGGGGCTTTACTATGGCTACACCTTC	CSVPDRGLYYGYTF
TRBV5-1	many	TRBJ2-1	TRBD1	TGCGCCAGCAGCTGGGACGCCGGGACAGGGAGGAATGAGCAGTTCTTC	CASSWDAGTGRNEQFF
TRBV5-1	NA	TRBJ1-2	NA	TGCGCCAGCAGCTTCAACGAAAACTATGGCTACACCTTC	CASSFNENYGYTF
TRBV30	NA	TRBJ2-1	NA	TGTGCCTGGAGATTAGGGCGGGTTTGGCAGTTCTTC	CAWRLGRVWQFF
TRBV7-9	few	TRBJ2-7	NA	TGTGCCAGCAGCCCAGGGACACGCGAGCAGTACTTC	CASSPGTREQYF
TRBV5-5	NA	TRBJ1-2	TRBD1	TGTTCCAGCAGCTTATCCCCGGGACAGGTTGTTGGCTCTTACACCTTC	CSSSLSPGQVVGSYTF
TRBV5-6	NA	TRBJ2-3	NA	TGTGCCAGCAGCTTGACTAGCAGCCCAGATACGCAGTATTTT	CASSLTSSPDTQYF
TRBV5-6	NA	TRBJ2-7	TRBD1	TGTGCCAGCAGCTTAGACAGGGGAGGACGGGAGCAGTACTTC	CASSLDRGGREQYF
TRBV6-5	NA	TRBJ1-5	NA	TGTGCCAGCAGTTTTACCCGGGGTAAGCAGCCCCAGCATTTT	CASSFTRGKQPQHF
TRBV7-3	NA	TRBJ1-6	TRBD1	TGTGCCAGCAGCACAGGACAGGATAGGCCCCTCCACTTT	CASSTGQDRPLHF
TRBV20-1	few	TRBJ1-5	NA	TGCAGTGTAGGTTCGGGGACGGGTCAGCCCCAGCATTTT	CSVGSGTGQPQHF
TRBV7-9	NA	TRBJ2-5	TRBD2	TGTGCCAGCAGCGTCTTACTAGCGGGGGGGCCGGAGACCCAGTACTTC	CASSVLLAGGPETQYF
TRBV24-1	NA	TRBJ2-1	TRBD2	TGTGCCACCAGTGATAGACTAGCGGGGCCTTACAATGAGCAGTTCTTC	CATSDRLAGPYNEQFF
TRBV7-9	few	TRBJ2-2	NA	TGTGCCAGCAGCTTAGAGGGGGCGAACACCGGGGAGCTGTTTTTT	CASSLEGANTGELFF
TRBV4-3	NA	TRBJ1-4	NA	TGCGCCAGCAGCCAAGCGCCGCTAGCAACTAATGAAAAACTGTTTTTT	CASSQAPLATNEKLFF
TRBV6-5	many	TRBJ1-1	NA	TGTGCCAGCAGAGAAGGGCCTGGCCCTGAAGCTTTCTTT	CASREGPGPEAFF
TRBV7-9	many	TRBJ2-1	NA	TGTGCCAGCAGCTTAGGTGCCGGCTACAATGAGCAGTTCTTC	CASSLGAGYNEQFF
TRBV11-1	few	TRBJ2-1	NA	TGTGCCAGCAGCTTTCCTGGACGGTATGAGCAGTTCTTC	CASSFPGRYEQFF
TRBV27	NA	TRBJ1-2	NA	TGTGCCAGCAGACAGACAGGCCGATATGGCTACACCTTC	CASRQTGRYGYTF
TRBV6-1	NA	TRBJ2-4	NA	TGTGCCAGCAGTGAAGCGCCCGGGGCCAAAAACATTCAGTACTTC	CASSEAPGAKNIQYF
TRBV6-5	NA	TRBJ1-1	TRBD1	TGTGCCAGCAGTCCAACCAGGGACAGGGAGACTGAAGCTTTCTTT	CASSPTRDRETEAFF
TRBV18	many	TRBJ2-1	TRBD2	TGTGCCAGCTCACTGCCTGGCGGGGGGGCTGTCAATGAGCAGTTCTTC	CASSLPGGGAVNEQFF
TRBV4-3	NA	TRBJ1-2	NA	TGCGCCAGCAGCCAAGATCGCGGCAGGGCTAACTATGGCTACACCTTC	CASSQDRGRANYGYTF
TRBV4-1	few	TRBJ2-7	TRBD1	TGCGCCAGCAGCCATCCGGGACAGGGGATCGCCGAGCAGTACTTC	CASSHPGQGIAEQYF
TRBV2	few	TRBJ1-2	NA	TGTGCCTCCCGAATCCTCCCGACAGTTGCCTATGGCTACACCTTC	CASRILPTVAYGYTF
TRBV6-5	NA	TRBJ1-1	TRBD1	TGTGCCAGCAGTTACTCCAGGGGGACTATGAACACTGAAGCTTTCTTT	CASSYSRGTMNTEAFF
TRBV28	NA	TRBJ1-1	NA	TGTGCCAGCAGTGGATGGGGCCCGTCGGACACTGAAGCTTTCTTT	CASSGWGPSDTEAFF
TRBV5-6	few	TRBJ2-2	NA	TGTGCCAGCAGCTTATTTCAGGGCACCGGGGAGCTGTTTTTT	CASSLFQGTGELFF
TRBV7-9	NA	TRBJ2-4	NA	TGTGCCAGCAGCTTAGTAGGGCTAGCCAAAAACATTCAGTACTTC	CASSLVGLAKNIQYF
TRBV7-8	few	TRBJ2-7	NA	TGTGCCAGCAGCACCGGATTGAGCTCCTACGAGCAGTACTTC	CASSTGLSSYEQYF
TRBV6-5	NA	TRBJ1-5	NA	TGTGCCAGCAGTGCGGACGCCGGGAGGAATCAGCCCCAGCATTTT	CASSADAGRNQPQHF
TRBV11-2	few	TRBJ2-7	NA	TGTGCCAGCAGCGTGCGGGACAGAGCCTACGAGCAGTACTTC	CASSVRDRAYEQYF
TRBV20-1	NA	TRBJ2-3	NA	TGCAGTGCTAGAAAGGAGGCGGGAAGGTATTTT	CSARKEAGRYF